Presented here are 13 T cell receptor beta chains from one specimen sequenced in a study of naive and memory T cell subsets. Amplification of ligated cDNA took four PCR rounds with SP2 and nested alpha and beta constant primers. From the 5' RACE reads, TCRdb called clonotypes with MiXCR, one entry per CDR3 protein. In the table there are roughly 30,000 distinct CDR3 sequences, 16% of which are singletons. The library had UMIs added by 3' ligation of an oligonucleotide to TCR cDNA. The receptors come from a female donor in good health.

The rearrangement joins TRBV20-1 to TRBJ2-1, with 10 nucleotides matching TRBD2. CDR1 is DFQATT, CDR2 SNEGSKA, per germline (reference sequence). The V and J ends lost 2 bases and 6 bases, in that order; junction bases with no gene match: 1. There are 13 residues in the CDR3. The CDR3: CSARLAGVNEQFF. The CDR3 nucleotides are TGCAGTGCTAGACTAGCGGGGGTCAATGAGCAGTTCTTC.

This clonotype was picked up many times. V and J are TRBV2 and TRBJ1-1, with TRBD1 matching 7 bases. V dropped 0 bases and J dropped 7; count of bases not matched to a gene: 5. The CDR3 covers 14 residues. Germline loops: CDR1 SNHLY, CDR2 FYNNEI. The CDR3, as DNA: TGTGCCAGCAGTGAAGCCCGACAGGGATATGAAGCTTTCTTT. Protein product: CASSEARQGYEAFF.

This clonotype was counted at least ten times. CDR3 DNA: TGCGCCAGCAGTACTAGCGGGGGTGCGTCGGAGACCCAGTACTTC. It translates to CASSTSGGASETQYF. The V call is TRBV10-1, the J call TRBJ2-5; 11 nucleotides align to TRBD2. The CDR3 totals 15 residues. The J segment lost 5 bases and the V segment lost 5 bases, leaving 7 bases of the junction unmatched. Germline values: CDR1 WNHNN, CDR2 SYGVQD (reference sequence).

The chain couples TRBV7-2 to TRBJ1-3; TRBD1 might be the D (6 bases). Between the trimmed V and J ends, which lost 1 base and 3 bases, there was a span of 13 bases. From germline, CDR1 is SGHTA and CDR2 FQGNSA. This CDR3 comprises 16 residues. CDR3 in amino acids: CASSLGGGARGNTIYF. Written as DNA, the CDR3 is TGTGCCAGCAGCTTAGGGGGGGGCGCGCGTGGAAACACCATATATTTT.

This clonotype was recorded many times. V and J are TRBV6-5 and TRBJ2-2, with 10 bases matching TRBD2. Unmatched junction bases numbered 7, after V lost 8 bases and J lost 1 base. This CDR3 spans 16 amino acids. Germline V CDR1 and CDR2: MNHEY, SVGAGI. The chain's CDR3 is CASFPLAGGNTGELFF. As DNA, the CDR3 is TGTGCCAGCTTCCCCTTAGCGGGGGGGAACACCGGGGAGCTGTTTTTT.

This clonotype was detected only a few times. The genes are TRBV7-2 and TRBJ2-1, with 11 bases aligning to TRBD2. This CDR3 contains 14 residues. J gave up 4 bases and V 9 bases, and 5 bases lay outside the gene matches. The V gene's germline CDR1 is SGHTA and CDR2 FQGNSA. The CDR3 coding sequence is TGTGCCAGTAGCGGGGGGGCTGAATACAATGAGCAGTTCTTC. This codes for CASSGGAEYNEQFF.

The chain has TRBV9 and TRBJ2-3; D is perhaps TRBD1 (6 bases). Germline V gene data show CDR1 as SGDLS and CDR2 as YYNGEE. The CDR3 length is 19 residues. Trimming removed 0 bases at V and 2 bases at J, with 22 bases between. CDR3 sequence: CASSVGRQAVYRDTDTQYF. The CDR3 DNA sequence: TGTGCCAGCAGCGTAGGACGCCAGGCGGTTTACAGGGACACAGATACGCAGTATTTT.

At least ten counts were recorded for this clonotype. The chain links TRBV6-6 to TRBJ1-2; no clear D. Germline values: CDR1 MNHNY, CDR2 SVGAGI (reference sequence). Trimming removed 6 bases at V and 0 bases at J, with 11 bases between. The CDR3 is 14 amino acids. CDR3 amino acids: CASSEIRPNYGYTF. In DNA form, the CDR3 reads TGTGCCAGCAGCGAGATACGTCCTAACTATGGCTACACCTTC.

Judged by abundance, this clonotype is medium-sized. CDR3 DNA: TGTGCCAGCAGCTCAGGACTAGCGGGGGGACAAGAGACCCAGTACTTC. This sequence encodes CASSSGLAGGQETQYF. The gene calls are TRBV7-2 and TRBJ2-5, with 14 bases aligning to TRBD2. Looked up from germline, CDR1 is SGHTA and CDR2 is FQGNSA. This CDR3 has 16 amino acids. Trimming took 4 bases from V and 2 from J; bases not matched to a gene: 3.

V usage is TRBV12-3 or TRBV12-4 and J usage is TRBJ1-5, with 8 bases that match TRBD1. This CDR3 is built from 17 residues. The V segment lost 5 bases and the J segment 1 base; nucleotides outside the gene matches: 10. The CDR3 DNA follows: TGTGCCAGCAGTCTGGGACAGGCGGTGCGAAGCAATCAGCCCCAGCATTTT. It encodes CASSLGQAVRSNQPQHF.

This clonotype was recorded many times. V is TRBV29-1 and J is TRBJ2-1, with TRBD2 matching 10 bases. Germline CDR1 reads SQVTM; CDR2 reads ANQGSEA. This CDR3 is built from 15 residues. Germline trimming cut 6 bases from V and 0 bases from J; bases unmatched to any gene: 5. This CDR3 reads CSVSGGESSYNEQFF. The CDR3 nucleotides read TGCAGCGTGAGCGGGGGGGAGAGCTCCTACAATGAGCAGTTCTTC.

This clonotype has at least ten counts. This chain links TRBV29-1 with TRBJ2-7, with a weak D call TRBD1 (5 bases). The CDR3 loop spans 12 amino acids. Germline values: CDR1 SQVTM, CDR2 ANQGSEA. V lost 7 bases and J 3 bases, leaving 13 bases between the germline ends. The CDR3 sequence is CSGSDNRYEQYF. The CDR3 DNA reads as TGCAGCGGATCGGACAACCGCTACGAGCAGTACTTC.

The J gene is TRBJ2-4, the V gene TRBV12-3 or TRBV12-4, with a possible D match to TRBD1 (5 bases). Trimming shortened V by 5 bases and J by 3 bases, and 14 bases separated the two germline ends. CDR3 size: 15 residues. The CDR3 reads CASSPPGLDKNIQYF. CDR3 nucleotides: TGTGCCAGCAGTCCCCCAGGGCTCGACAAAAACATTCAGTACTTC.